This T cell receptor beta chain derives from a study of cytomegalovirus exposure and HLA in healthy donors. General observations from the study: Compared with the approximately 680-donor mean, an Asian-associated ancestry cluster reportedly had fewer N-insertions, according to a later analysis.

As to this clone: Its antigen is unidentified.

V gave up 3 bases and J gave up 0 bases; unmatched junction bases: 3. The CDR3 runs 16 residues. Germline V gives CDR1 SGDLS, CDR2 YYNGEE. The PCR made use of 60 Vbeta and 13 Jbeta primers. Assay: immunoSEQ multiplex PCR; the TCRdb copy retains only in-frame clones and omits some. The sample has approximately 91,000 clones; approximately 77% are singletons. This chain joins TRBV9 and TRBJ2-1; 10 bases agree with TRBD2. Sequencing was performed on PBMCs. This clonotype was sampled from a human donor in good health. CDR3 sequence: CASSDPSGSSYNEQFF. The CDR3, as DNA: TGTGCCAGCAGCGACCCTAGCGGGAGCTCCTACAATGAGCAGTTCTTC.